In its sample, the clone carrying this T cell receptor beta chain was seen a few times. Its target is unknown. CDR3 length equals 16 residues. Germline-derived CDR1 and CDR2 are LGHNT and FRNRAP. Trimming removed 3 bases at V and 0 bases at J, with 13 bases between. The PCR ran on 60 Vbeta and 13 Jbeta primers. Original methodology: Later analysis identified approximately 80 million unique TCR beta chains, 10 million to 12 million shared. Measured with immunoSEQ multiplex PCR; TCRdb has only the in-frame clones, and not every one. The V and J calls and clone size were taken over from that table, and D and trimming were inferred from the DNA. The table includes approximately 150,000 clones, about 75% detected once. The sample comes from a study of cytomegalovirus exposure and HLA in healthy donors. The study's findings and limits: Some V segments, including TRBV6-2 and TRBV6-3, were excluded as indistinguishable. Reportedly, cytomegalovirus status was diagnosed with high sensitivity and specificity.

This sequence joins TRBV12-5 and TRBJ2-3; TRBD2 is a possible D gene (5 bases). Input material: PBMCs. This TCR was recovered from a man between 18 and 29 years old in good health and CMV-seropositive. The CDR3 loop is CASGFETEASTDTQYF. CDR3 sequence (DNA): TGTGCTAGTGGTTTCGAGACGGAGGCGAGCACAGATACGCAGTATTTT.